This TCR beta chain is drawn from a study of identical twins. Regarding the study as a whole: Twins' surplus sharing was weaker for beta out-of-frame sequences.

Looked up from germline, CDR1 is DFQATT and CDR2 is SNEGSKA (reference sequence). The CDR3 loop spans 12 amino acids. Trimming removed 5 bases at V and 7 bases at J, with 13 bases between. As regards this clonotype: The antigen is not known.

TCRdb recomputed calls from the 5' RACE reads with MiXCR, one row per CDR3 protein. Here the sample spans 240,000 or so distinct CDR3 sequences, 5.5% to 7% being singletons. The same sample was also studied in work on yellow fever vaccine responses in identical twins.

The source of this sequence is a woman aged 18 to 35 in good health. This chain links TRBV20-1 with TRBJ2-3; D is perhaps TRBD1 (5 bases). The material sequenced was memory (CD45RO+) T cells sorted from blood. The CDR3 DNA is TGCAGTGCTCCGGAACAGGACAATACGCAGTATTTT. Translating gives CSAPEQDNTQYF.